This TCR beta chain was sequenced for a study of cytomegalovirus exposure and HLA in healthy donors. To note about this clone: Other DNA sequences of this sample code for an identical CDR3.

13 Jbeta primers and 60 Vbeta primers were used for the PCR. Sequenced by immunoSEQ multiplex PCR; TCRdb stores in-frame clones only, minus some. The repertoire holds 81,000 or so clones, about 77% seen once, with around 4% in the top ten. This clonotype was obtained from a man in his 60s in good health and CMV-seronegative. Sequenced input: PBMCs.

CDR3 nucleotides: TGCGCCAGCAGCCAAGAAGGCGGATCTAACTATGGCTACACCTTC. It encodes CASSQEGGSNYGYTF. The rearrangement uses TRBV4-1 and TRBJ1-2, with D uncertain. The V end was cut by 0 bases, the J end by 0 bases, with 8 bases between. CDR1 is MGHRA, CDR2 YSYEKL, per germline. The CDR3 spans 15 residues.